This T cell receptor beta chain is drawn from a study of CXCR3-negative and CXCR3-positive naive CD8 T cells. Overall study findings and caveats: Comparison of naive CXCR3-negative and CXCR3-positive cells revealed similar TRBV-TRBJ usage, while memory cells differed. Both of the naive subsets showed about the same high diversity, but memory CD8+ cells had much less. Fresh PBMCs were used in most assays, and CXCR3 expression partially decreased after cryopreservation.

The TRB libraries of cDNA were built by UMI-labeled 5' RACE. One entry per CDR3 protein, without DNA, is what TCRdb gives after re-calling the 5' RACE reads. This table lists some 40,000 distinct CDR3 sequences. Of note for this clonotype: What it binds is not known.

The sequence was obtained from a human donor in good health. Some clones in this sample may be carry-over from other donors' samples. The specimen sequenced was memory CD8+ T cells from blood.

The CDR3 sequence is CASSPSSQGFRHEQYF. This chain links TRBV9 with TRBJ2-7; TCRdb's D gene call, TRBD1, goes unchecked for lack of DNA. The CDR3 loop spans 16 amino acids. The V gene's germline CDR1 is SGDLS and CDR2 YYNGEE. Filled out from reference TRBV9 and TRBJ2-7, the complete variable domain reads DSGVTQTPKHLITATGQRVTLRCSPRSGDLSVYWYQQSLDQGLQFLIQYYNGEERAKGNILERFSAQQFPDLHSELNLSSLELGDSALYFCASSPSSQGFRHEQYFGPGTRLTVT.